Detailed here is one TCR beta chain. This clone was found a few times. There is no known antigen for this receptor. It has no much larger one-base neighbor in the sample; base qualities were not kept. V is cut by 0 bases and J by 5 bases, and the space between the germline ends is 14 bases. The germline V gene yields MNHNS for CDR1 and SASEGT for CDR2. Inclusive of the bounding cysteine and phenylalanine, the CDR3 is 15 residues long. This entry keeps only the CDR3 DNA: 45 bases, framed from base 1. The sample comes from a study of control samples from healthy donors and cancer patients (dated by TCRdb to the early 2020s). Libraries were made using the immunoSEQ multiplex PCR assay. The clones in this table, taken by TCRdb from immuneACCESS, are in-frame only. Not every clone is retained; where verified, under half of the shortfall comes from an unresolved V gene, and the cause of the rest is unknown. The sample table records over 150,000 clones; more than 85% of these occur just once. The ten largest clonotypes hold roughly 2% of the sample.

The rearranged chain carries TRBV6-1 and TRBJ2-7, and TRBD1 may be the D gene, going by 5 matching bases. The material sequenced was blood. This TCR came from a woman between 35 and 50 years old in good health. The DNA sequence is TGTGCCAGCAGTGAAGCTCTCAGGGATATCGACGAGCAGTACTTC. The encoded protein is CASSEALRDIDEQYF.